This T cell receptor beta chain was obtained from a study of T cell clonality in common variable immunodeficiency. Germline values: CDR1 LNHDA, CDR2 SQIVND (reference sequence). V was trimmed by 5 bases and J by 4 bases, leaving 11 bases between them. The CDR3 consists of 13 residues. Assay used: immunoSEQ multiplex PCR; TCRdb lists only in-frame clones, some missing. Recorded here are approximately 20,000 clones, none singletons. Patients had low serum IgG, IgA and/or IgM and specific antibody deficiency. The CVID group had roughly 15 females and 25 to 35 males, mean age roughly 40. CVID subjects were neither ill nor on immunomodulatory or immunosuppressive medication at sampling. About this clone itself: As yet, its antigen is unknown. The observed sequence ends 3 residues before the CDR3 terminus, with the missing tail filled in from the germline J gene.

Study-wide findings and caveats: Fewer deletions and N-nucleotide insertions were reportedly seen in common variable immunodeficiency TCR beta sequences. CVID subjects showed higher TCRbeta clonality than healthy controls.

This chain links TRBV19 with TRBJ1-2; D is unclear. The receptor was derived from a human donor with common variable immunodeficiency. Specimen: peripheral blood mononuclear cells. Incomplete CDR3 DNA: TGTGCCAGTAGTGCCCAGGAAACCTATGGC. Its translation: CASSAQETYG. The entire CDR3 is CASSAQETYGYTF.